One and the same sample provided the 27 T cell receptor beta chains below, sequenced in a study of blood T cell repertoires in COVID-19. Data came from immunoSEQ multiplex PCR; TCRdb stores just in-frame clones and leaves some out. The sample records about 280,000 clones, 90% being singletons. What was sequenced was PBMCs or T cells enriched from blood (not recorded which). The receptors derive from a woman aged 25 to 45 with acute COVID-19.

The V call is TRBV18, the J call TRBJ1-5; D is possibly TRBD1 (5 bases). This CDR3 comprises 16 residues. Germline CDR1 is KGHSH and CDR2 is LQKENI. Trimming pared 0 bases from V and 2 bases from J, leaving 11 bases between. The CDR3 loop is CASSPPGGKGNQPQHF. For the CDR3, the DNA is TGTGCCAGCTCACCACCCGGGGGAAAAGGCAATCAGCCCCAGCATTTT. The complete variable domain, with remaining parts taken from reference TRBV18 and TRBJ1-5, reads NAGVMQNPRHLVRRRGQEARLRCSPMKGHSHVYWYRQLPEEGLKFMVYLQKENIIDESGMPKERFSAEFPKEGPSILRIQQVVRGDSAAYFCASSPPGGKGNQPQHFGDGTRLSIL.

The chain employs TRBV21-1 and TRBJ2-1; the tabulated D call, TRBD2, remains unverified against the DNA. TRBV21-1 is flagged as a pseudogene. The CDR3 is 19 amino acids. CDR3 in amino acids: CASSRGLGPLKTTYNEQFF. The CDR3 nucleotides read TGTGCCAGCAGTCGTGGACTAGGCCCCCTCAAGACAACCTACAATGAGCAGTTCTTC.

The V call is TRBV5-1, the J call TRBJ1-4, with D unclear. The germline gives CDR1 SGHRS, CDR2 YFSETQ. The CDR3 is 15 residues long. The V and J ends lost 0 bases and 0 bases respectively, with 6 bases between them. The CDR3 coding sequence is TGCGCCAGCAGCTTGGAACAAGCAACTAATGAAAAACTGTTTTTT. Its protein is CASSLEQATNEKLFF.

The chain uses TRBV6-6 and TRBJ2-2; 9 bases are shared with TRBD2. From germline, CDR1 is MNHNY and CDR2 SVGAGI (reference sequence). The CDR3 totals 16 residues. The V segment lost 3 bases and the J segment 6 bases; nucleotides outside the gene matches: 8. The CDR3, as DNA: TGTGCCAGCAGTTATCTTAGCGGGAGTCTTTCCGGGGAGCTGTTTTTT. Its translation: CASSYLSGSLSGELFF.

The chain links TRBV4-1 to TRBJ1-2; D perhaps matches TRBD1 (5 bases). Germline V CDR1 and CDR2: MGHRA, YSYEKL. V dropped 1 base and J dropped 4 bases, with 13 bases sitting between them. The length of the CDR3 is 15 residues. In nucleotides, the CDR3 is TGCGCCAGCAGCCAAGCGCCCACAGGTTCCTATGGCTACACCTTC. Protein product: CASSQAPTGSYGYTF.

This clone was seen only once. This sample also contains other DNA sequences that code for the same CDR3. V gene TRBV29-1 combines with J gene TRBJ2-1; the match to TRBD2 covers 8 bases. J gave up 4 bases and V 7 bases, and 12 bases lay outside the gene matches. Germline V gene data show CDR1 as SQVTM and CDR2 as ANQGSEA. The CDR3 has 15 residues. The chain's CDR3 is CSAGGLVQAYNEQFF. DNA of the CDR3: TGCAGCGCTGGGGGACTAGTACAGGCATACAATGAGCAGTTCTTC.

The chain uses TRBV6-1 and TRBJ1-1; no firm D call. V dropped 1 base and J dropped 1 base, with 4 bases sitting between them. The CDR3 is made up of 13 amino acids. Germline V gene data show CDR1 as MNHNS and CDR2 as SASEGT. The CDR3 coding sequence is TGTGCCAGCAGTGAAGTCGGGAACACTGAAGCTTTCTTT. Translated: CASSEVGNTEAFF.

The chain links TRBV11-2 to TRBJ2-7; maybe TRBD2 (5 bases). Germline V gene sequence: CDR1 SGHAT, CDR2 FQNNGV. V gave up 1 base and J gave up 7 bases, with 23 bases separating them. This CDR3 comprises 17 residues. The CDR3 loop is CASSLVMPGSLFLEQYF. For the CDR3, the DNA is TGTGCCAGCAGCTTAGTAATGCCGGGGTCCCTCTTTTTGGAGCAGTACTTC.

This clone was recorded only once. The V call is TRBV6-2 or TRBV6-3, the J call TRBJ2-7; 9 bases map to TRBD2. CDR1 and CDR2 (germline): MNHEY, SVGEGT. V gave up 4 bases and J gave up 2 bases; unmatched junction bases: 9. This CDR3 has 16 amino acids. The DNA of the CDR3 is TGTGCCAGCAGTTCGGGTAGCGGGAGTCCCCCCTACGAGCAGTACTTC. Translated, it gives CASSSGSGSPPYEQYF.

This chain connects TRBV7-6 to TRBJ2-3; the D gene is possibly TRBD1 (5 bases). Germline V gives CDR1 SGHVS, CDR2 FNYEAQ. Between the trimmed V and J ends, which lost 1 base and 3 bases, there was a span of 14 bases. The CDR3 loop spans 16 amino acids. DNA for the CDR3: TGTGCCAGCAGCTTAGAAGGGGAACTAAGTACAGATACGCAGTATTTT. It translates to CASSLEGELSTDTQYF.

This clone appeared a few times. V usage is TRBV2 and J usage is TRBJ1-2, with D hard to call. The V gene lost 1 base and the J gene lost 8 bases, with 11 bases spanning the gap. From germline, CDR1 is SNHLY and CDR2 FYNNEI. The CDR3 length is 13 residues. CDR3 nucleotides: TGTGCCAGCAGTGAAGACAGAGGAGGCGGCTACACCTTC. This translates into CASSEDRGGGYTF. Together with reference TRBV2 and TRBJ1-2, the CDR3 gives the full variable domain: EPEVTQTPSHQVTQMGQEVILRCVPISNHLYFYWYRQILGQKVEFLVSFYNNEISEKSEIFDDQFSVERPDGSNFTLKIRSTKLEDSAMYFCASSEDRGGGYTFGSGTRLTVV.

The V gene is TRBV5-1, the J gene TRBJ2-5, with 11 positions matching TRBD2. CDR3 length: 16 amino acids. Germline V gives CDR1 SGHRS, CDR2 YFSETQ. V gave up 4 bases and J gave up 3 bases; unmatched junction bases: 8. The CDR3 DNA reads as TGCGCCAGCAGCCCCGGACTAGCGGGCAGTAAAGAGACCCAGTACTTC. The encoded protein is CASSPGLAGSKETQYF.

The V gene is TRBV6-2 or TRBV6-3, the J gene TRBJ1-1; D not resolved. V shed 2 bases and J shed 5 bases, with 12 bases lying between them. Germline loops: CDR1 MNHEY, CDR2 SVGEGT. This CDR3 spans 14 amino acids. The DNA of the CDR3 is TGTGCCAGCAGTTACACTGACCCGGGGACTGAAGCTTTCTTT. Amino acids: CASSYTDPGTEAFF.

The gene calls are TRBV19 and TRBJ2-2, with D possibly being TRBD1 (6 bases). Germline V CDR1 and CDR2: LNHDA, SQIVND (reference sequence). This CDR3 comprises 16 residues. The ends were cut back, 9 bases at V and 1 base at J, with 18 bases in the middle. CDR3 loop: CASVPQGKGNTGELFF. Here the CDR3 DNA reads TGTGCCAGCGTCCCTCAGGGGAAGGGGAACACCGGGGAGCTGTTTTTT.

The rearrangement uses TRBV13 and TRBJ1-2; 7 positions match TRBD1. The trim removed 4 bases at V and 6 bases at J, leaving 11 bases unmatched. CDR3 length equals 15 residues. The germline gives CDR1 PRHDT, CDR2 FYEKMQ (reference sequence). The CDR3 sequence: CASSSQGGRGHGYTF. CDR3 bases: TGTGCCAGCAGCTCCCAGGGGGGCCGGGGGCATGGCTACACCTTC.

The rearrangement uses TRBV28 and TRBJ2-1; D unresolved. The V and J ends lost 5 bases and 5 bases respectively, with 16 bases between them. Germline loops: CDR1 MDHEN, CDR2 SYDVKM. The CDR3 length is 15 residues. The DNA for the CDR3 is TGTGCCAGCAGTCTCAGCCCGAGGAATAACAATGAGCAGTTCTTC. This sequence encodes CASSLSPRNNNEQFF.

The chain recombines TRBV5-1 with TRBJ2-1; tentatively, D is TRBD2 (6 bases). The CDR3 extends over 14 amino acids. V lost 0 bases, J lost 8 bases, and 12 bases lay in between. Germline CDR1 is SGHRS and CDR2 is YFSETQ. CDR3 bases: TGCGCCAGCAGCTTGGGTGGCCGCGGGGATGAGCAGTTCTTC. As protein: CASSLGGRGDEQFF.

CDR3 protein: CASSERQFNEKLFF. The CDR3 DNA is TGTGCCAGCAGTGAAAGACAGTTTAATGAAAAACTGTTTTTT. V and J are TRBV6-1 and TRBJ1-4; D perhaps matches TRBD1 (5 bases). The length of the CDR3 is 14 residues. Trimming cost V 2 bases and J 4 bases, with 8 bases left between them. The germline CDR1 and CDR2 sequences are MNHNS and SASEGT.

The rearrangement joins TRBV30 to TRBJ2-1, with D perhaps matching TRBD2 (6 bases). The CDR3 spans 15 residues. Germline-derived CDR1 and CDR2 are GTSNPN and SVGIG (reference sequence). V dropped 3 bases and J dropped 5 bases, with 17 bases sitting between them. DNA for the CDR3: TGTGCCTGGAGACTAACCGGACTACCAAACAATGAGCAGTTCTTC. Its translation: CAWRLTGLPNNEQFF.

The rearrangement joins TRBV5-4 to TRBJ2-2, with 8 positions matching TRBD2. The CDR3 extends over 16 amino acids. V lost 4 bases to trimming and J lost 3 bases; unmatched junction nucleotides: 8. Looked up from germline, CDR1 is SGHNT and CDR2 is YYREEE (reference sequence). The CDR3 reads CASSTHEREYTGELFF. The CDR3 nucleotides read TGTGCCAGCAGCACCCACGAGCGGGAGTACACCGGGGAGCTGTTTTTT.

This chain connects TRBV2 to TRBJ2-7; 9 positions match TRBD1. Germline CDR1 reads SNHLY; CDR2 reads FYNNEI. CDR3 length: 14 residues. Trimming at V came to 6 bases and at J to 7 bases, leaving 10 bases not matched to a gene. The CDR3: CASREGQGAIEQYF. CDR3 DNA: TGTGCCAGCAGGGAGGGACAGGGTGCGATTGAGCAGTACTTC.

The V and J genes are TRBV24-1 and TRBJ2-7, with D maybe TRBD1 (6 bases). The V and J ends lost 3 bases and 7 bases respectively, with 15 bases between them. The CDR3 is 14 amino acids. Germline V lookup: CDR1 KGHDR, CDR2 SFDVKD. The CDR3 region has the DNA TGTGCCACCAGTGATCCGAACAGGGAGAAGGAGCAGTACTTC. Translating gives CATSDPNREKEQYF.

J is TRBJ2-1 and V is TRBV2; 7 positions match TRBD1. The CDR3 contains 15 residues. V lost 1 base and J lost 1; bases outside the gene matches: 1. CDR1 and CDR2 (germline): SNHLY, FYNNEI. The CDR3: CASSEGQGSYNEQFF. The CDR3, as DNA: TGTGCCAGCAGTGAAGGACAGGGATCCTACAATGAGCAGTTCTTC.

V and J are TRBV9 and TRBJ2-5; the match to TRBD2 covers 9 bases. The V segment lost 0 bases and the J segment 2 bases; nucleotides outside the gene matches: 5. Germline CDR1 reads SGDLS; CDR2 reads YYNGEE. The CDR3 spans 16 residues. CDR3: CASSVEWLAGQETQYF. The CDR3 bases are TGTGCCAGCAGCGTAGAATGGCTAGCGGGACAAGAGACCCAGTACTTC.

The chain is built from TRBV3-1 (or the pseudogene TRBV3-2) and TRBJ2-7, with 8 nucleotides matching TRBD2. The CDR3 has 15 residues. J was trimmed by 4 bases and V by 5 bases; bases with no gene match: 10. The germline gives CDR1 LGHDT, CDR2 YNNKEL (reference sequence). CDR3 amino acids: CASSSRTSPTYEQYF. As DNA, the CDR3 is TGTGCCAGCAGCTCGCGGACTAGCCCGACGTACGAGCAGTACTTC.

This CDR3 reads CSVEYRGRNTEAFF. In DNA form, the CDR3 reads TGCAGCGTTGAATACAGGGGGAGGAACACTGAAGCTTTCTTT. The gene calls are TRBV29-1 and TRBJ1-1; 8 bases align to TRBD1. The CDR3 has 14 residues. Trimming at V came to 2 bases and at J to 1 base, leaving 3 bases not matched to a gene. Germline V gene sequence: CDR1 SQVTM, CDR2 ANQGSEA.

The CDR3 loop is CATSDLQRQGTDTQYF. The DNA of the CDR3 is TGTGCCACCAGTGATTTGCAAAGACAGGGGACAGATACGCAGTATTTT. The V and J genes are TRBV24-1 and TRBJ2-3; 8 nucleotides line up with TRBD1. CDR1 is KGHDR, CDR2 SFDVKD, per germline. With 0 bases clipped from V and 3 bases from J, the junction kept 4 bases outside the gene matches. The CDR3 runs to 16 residues.